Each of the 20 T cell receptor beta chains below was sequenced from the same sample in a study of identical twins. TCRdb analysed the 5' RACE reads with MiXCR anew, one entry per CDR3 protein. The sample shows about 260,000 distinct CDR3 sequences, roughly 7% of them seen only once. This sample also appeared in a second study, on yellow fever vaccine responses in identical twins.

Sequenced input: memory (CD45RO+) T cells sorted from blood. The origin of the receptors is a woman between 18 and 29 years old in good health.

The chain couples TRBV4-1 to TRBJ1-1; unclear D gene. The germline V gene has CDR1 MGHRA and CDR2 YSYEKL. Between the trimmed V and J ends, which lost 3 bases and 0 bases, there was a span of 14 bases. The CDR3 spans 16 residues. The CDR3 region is CASSHLGRGMNTEAFF. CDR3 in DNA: TGCGCCAGCAGCCACCTCGGACGGGGAATGAACACTGAAGCTTTCTTT.

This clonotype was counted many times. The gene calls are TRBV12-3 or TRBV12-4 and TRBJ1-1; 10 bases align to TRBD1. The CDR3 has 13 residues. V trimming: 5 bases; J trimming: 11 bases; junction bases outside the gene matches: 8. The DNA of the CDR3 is TGTGCCAGCAGTAAAGACAGGGGGCTAGTGGCTTTCTTT. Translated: CASSKDRGLVAFF.

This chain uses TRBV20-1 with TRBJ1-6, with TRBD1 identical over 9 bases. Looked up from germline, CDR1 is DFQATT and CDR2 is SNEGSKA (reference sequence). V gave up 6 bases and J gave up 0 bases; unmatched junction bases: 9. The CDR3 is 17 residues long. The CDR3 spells CSAQGQGFSSYNSPLHF. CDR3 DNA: TGCAGTGCACAGGGACAGGGCTTCTCCTCCTATAATTCACCCCTCCACTTT.

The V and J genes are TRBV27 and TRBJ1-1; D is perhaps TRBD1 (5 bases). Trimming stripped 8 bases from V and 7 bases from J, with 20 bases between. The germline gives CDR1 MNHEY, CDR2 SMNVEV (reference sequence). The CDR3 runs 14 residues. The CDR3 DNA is TGTGCCAGCCGAAGGTCCGGGACGGCCATTGAAGCTTTCTTT. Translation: CASRRSGTAIEAFF.

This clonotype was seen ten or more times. CDR3 amino acids: CASSHRQGSGNTIYF. CDR3 DNA: TGTGCCAGCAGCCATCGACAGGGCTCTGGAAACACCATATATTTT. The chain is built from TRBV12-3 or TRBV12-4 and TRBJ1-3; TRBD1 aligns across 7 bases. This CDR3 is 15 amino acids long. V gave up 6 bases and J gave up 0 bases; unmatched junction bases: 5.

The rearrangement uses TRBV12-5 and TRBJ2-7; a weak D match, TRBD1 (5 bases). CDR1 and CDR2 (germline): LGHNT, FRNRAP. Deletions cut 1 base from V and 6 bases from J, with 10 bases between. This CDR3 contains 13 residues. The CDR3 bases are TGTGCTAGTGGTTTGGGAGACAGTACCGAGCAGTACTTC. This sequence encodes CASGLGDSTEQYF.

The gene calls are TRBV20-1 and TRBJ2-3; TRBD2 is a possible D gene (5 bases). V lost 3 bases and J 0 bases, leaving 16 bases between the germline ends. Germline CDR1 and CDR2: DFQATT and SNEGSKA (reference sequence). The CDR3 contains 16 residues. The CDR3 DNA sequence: TGCAGTGCTAGCCCCAACAGACTACTAAGCACAGATACGCAGTATTTT. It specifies CSASPNRLLSTDTQYF.

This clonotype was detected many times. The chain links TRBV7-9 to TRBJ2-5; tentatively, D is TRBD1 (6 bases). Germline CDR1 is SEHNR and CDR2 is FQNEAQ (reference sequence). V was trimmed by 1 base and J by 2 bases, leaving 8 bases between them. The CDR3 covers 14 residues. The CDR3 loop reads CASSLEDRQETQYF. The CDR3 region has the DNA TGTGCCAGCAGCTTAGAGGACAGACAAGAGACCCAGTACTTC.

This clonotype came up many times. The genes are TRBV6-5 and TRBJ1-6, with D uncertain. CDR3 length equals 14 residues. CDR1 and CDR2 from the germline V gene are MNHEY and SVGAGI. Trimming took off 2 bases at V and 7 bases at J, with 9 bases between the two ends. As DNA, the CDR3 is TGTGCCAGCAGTTACGGACGGGTCAATTCACCCCTCCACTTT. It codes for CASSYGRVNSPLHF.

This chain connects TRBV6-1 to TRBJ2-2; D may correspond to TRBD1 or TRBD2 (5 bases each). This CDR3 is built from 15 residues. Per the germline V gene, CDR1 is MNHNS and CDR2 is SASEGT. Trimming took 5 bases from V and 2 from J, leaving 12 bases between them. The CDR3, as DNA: TGTGCCAGCAGTCGGGAACAGGTTAACACCGGGGAGCTGTTTTTT. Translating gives CASSREQVNTGELFF.

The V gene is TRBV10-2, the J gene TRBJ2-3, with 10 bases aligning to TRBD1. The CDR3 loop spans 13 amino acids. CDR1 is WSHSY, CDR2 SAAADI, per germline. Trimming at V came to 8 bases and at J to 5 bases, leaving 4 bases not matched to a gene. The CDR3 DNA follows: TGCGCCAGCTGGACAGGGGGAGTAGATACGCAGTATTTT. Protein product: CASWTGGVDTQYF.

CDR3 residues: CATSRDRQNYGYTF. The CDR3 region has the DNA TGTGCCACCAGCAGAGATCGGCAGAACTATGGCTACACCTTC. The V call is TRBV15, the J call TRBJ1-2; D is undetermined. The CDR3 runs to 14 residues. The germline V and J ends were trimmed by 0 bases and 2 bases, with 7 bases remaining between them. Germline lookup yields CDR1 LNHNV and CDR2 YYDKDF (reference sequence).

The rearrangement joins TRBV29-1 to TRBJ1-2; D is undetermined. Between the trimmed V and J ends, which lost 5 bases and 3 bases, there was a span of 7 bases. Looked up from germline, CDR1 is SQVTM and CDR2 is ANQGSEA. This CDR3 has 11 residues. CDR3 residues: CSVSDYYGYTF. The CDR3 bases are TGCAGCGTTTCAGATTACTATGGCTACACCTTC.

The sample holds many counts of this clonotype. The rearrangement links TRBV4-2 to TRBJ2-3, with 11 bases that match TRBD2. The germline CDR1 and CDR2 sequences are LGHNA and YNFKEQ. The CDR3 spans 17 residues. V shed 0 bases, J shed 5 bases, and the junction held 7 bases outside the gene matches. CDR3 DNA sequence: TGTGCCAGCAGCCAAGATCCGATAGCGGGGGGGCAAGATACGCAGTATTTT. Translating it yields CASSQDPIAGGQDTQYF.

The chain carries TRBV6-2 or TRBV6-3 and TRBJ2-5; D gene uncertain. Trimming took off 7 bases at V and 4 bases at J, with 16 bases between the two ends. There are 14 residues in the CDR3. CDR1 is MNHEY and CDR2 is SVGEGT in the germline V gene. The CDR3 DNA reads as TGTGCCAGCACCGACATAGGGCTCCGAGAGACCCAGTACTTC. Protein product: CASTDIGLRETQYF.

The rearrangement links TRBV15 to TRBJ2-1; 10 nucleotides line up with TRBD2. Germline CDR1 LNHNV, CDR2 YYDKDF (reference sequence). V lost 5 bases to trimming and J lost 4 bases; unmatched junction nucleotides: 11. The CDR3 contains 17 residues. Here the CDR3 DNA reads TGTGCCACCAGCGTCCCTAGCGGGGGACGCCCTTACAATGAGCAGTTCTTC. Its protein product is CATSVPSGGRPYNEQFF.

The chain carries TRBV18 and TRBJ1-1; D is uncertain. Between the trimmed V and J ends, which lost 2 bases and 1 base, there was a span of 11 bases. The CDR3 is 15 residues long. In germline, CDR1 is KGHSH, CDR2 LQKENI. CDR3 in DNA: TGTGCCAGCTCACCAAGCGGTATCAGGAACACTGAAGCTTTCTTT. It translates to CASSPSGIRNTEAFF.

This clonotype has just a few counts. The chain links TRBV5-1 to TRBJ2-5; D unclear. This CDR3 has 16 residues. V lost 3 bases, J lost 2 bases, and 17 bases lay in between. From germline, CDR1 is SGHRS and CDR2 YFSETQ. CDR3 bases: TGCGCCAGCAGCTCCGGAACCGGACGAAAACAAGAGACCCAGTACTTC. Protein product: CASSSGTGRKQETQYF.

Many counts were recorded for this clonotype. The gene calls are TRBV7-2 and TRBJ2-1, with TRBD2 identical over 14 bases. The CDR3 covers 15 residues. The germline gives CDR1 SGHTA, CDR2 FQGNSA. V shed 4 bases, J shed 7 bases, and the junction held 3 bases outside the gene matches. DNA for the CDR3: TGTGCCAGCAGCTGGGGACTAGCGGGAGTAAATGAGCAGTTCTTC. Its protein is CASSWGLAGVNEQFF.

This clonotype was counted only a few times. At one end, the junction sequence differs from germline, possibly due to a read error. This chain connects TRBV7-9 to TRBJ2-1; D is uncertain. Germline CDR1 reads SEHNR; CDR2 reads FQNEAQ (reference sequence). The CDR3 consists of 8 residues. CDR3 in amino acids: CASSYLVF. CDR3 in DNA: TGTGCCAGCAGCTATTTAGTATTC. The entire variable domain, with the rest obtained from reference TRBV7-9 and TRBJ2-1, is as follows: DTGVSQNPRHKITKRGQNVTFRCDPISEHNRLYWYRQTLGQGPEFLTYFQNEAQLEKSRLLSDRFSAERPKGSFSTLEIQRTEQGDSAMYLCASSYLVFGPGTRLTVL.